The sequence of this T cell receptor beta chain was determined in a study of T cell responses to AZD1222 COVID-19 vaccine (dated by TCRdb to 2020 to 2022). For context, the study as a whole: A total of 240 or so trial participants underwent TCR sequencing, of whom under 220 had received two doses of AZD1222 and around 26 had received two doses of the MenACWY control vaccine. Trial participants were enrolled into age subgroups of 18-55, 56-69 and 70-plus years, which contained 148, 28 and 57 TCR-sequenced participants, respectively.

Summary of the overall study and its limitations: CD4 TCRs associated with the vaccine covered the entire spike protein, and the dominant responses were in regions 160-218 and 743-854. Nearly half of unique spike-specific TCRs reportedly recognized epitopes outside regions mutated in the B.1.351 and B.1.1.7 variants. A significant rise in spike-specific TCR breadth and depth was observed after two AZD1222 doses relative to day 0 and relative to MenACWY recipients. Participants were mostly white British, with more females than males. The authors suggested clonal diversity may have been underestimated. Because no samples from the day 14 peak response were available, repertoires could be characterized only after the peak T cell response. The 56-69-year group was small, and its depth increase did not reach significance, likely because of low power. Conclusions about previously exposed vaccinees are limited because only 6 or 7 AZD1222 recipients were SARS-CoV-2 seropositive at baseline.

The CDR3 regions of human TCRbeta chains were analyzed by immunosequencing. The authors' analysis ran thus. TCRs in the repertoires were compared against a reference library of SARS-CoV-2-specific TCRs that had been generated with the MIRA antigen-specificity platform. Breadth was defined as the fraction of unique TCRs that were SARS-CoV-2-associated. Depth was defined as the fraction of total T cells that were SARS-CoV-2-associated. Using the MIRA data, every spike-specific TCR was mapped to the spike region that the TCR reacted to and assigned to either a CD4 or a CD8 class. Log10-transformed breadth and depth values were compared by one-way ANOVA with Sidak's multiple comparisons tests. TCRdb limited this immuneACCESS table to in-frame rearrangements with V and J called. A share of clones is missing; checked studies link under half to unresolved V genes, and the rest is unexplained. V, J and clone size derive from that table, while D and trimming were established from the DNA sequence. This sample lists fewer than 110,000 clones; 92% were detected once. In total, the top ten clones hold over 7% of the sample.

About this clone itself: The specificity of this receptor is unknown. There are no base qualities to consult, and no much larger clone falls within one base.

Read against the paper, the sample's time point label means: about 28 days (+/-7) after the second vaccine dose. AZD1222 recipients whose second dose came at about 4 weeks and those whose second dose came at about 12 weeks were combined into one group, since spike-specific TCR depth and breadth did not differ between the two schedules. Samples from vaccinated people were obtained from the UK trials COV001 and COV002, which included a single-blind randomized controlled phase 2/3 trial of AZD1222 (ChAdOx1 nCoV-19) in healthy adults. For TCRbeta chain sequencing, PBMC samples were collected from trial participants at day 0 and at day 28 after the second dose. Sequences MNHNS (CDR1) and SASEGT (CDR2) are obtained from the germline V gene. V loses 3 bases of germline sequence and J loses 6 bases, and the interval between the two ends is 6 bases. Reading from cysteine to phenylalanine, the CDR3 counts 13 amino acids. The DNA shown is the 39-base CDR3, in frame from base 1.

The rearranged segments are TRBV6-1 and TRBJ1-6; the D segment could be TRBD1, given 6 matching bases. The sample was peripheral blood, taken 28 days after the second AZD1222 dose. This sequence was found in an adult who received the AZD1222 COVID-19 vaccine. The sequenced DNA is TGTGCCAGCAGTGACAGGGGTAATTCACCCCTCCACTTT. This encodes CASSDRGNSPLHF.